Presented here are 30 T cell receptor beta chains from one specimen sequenced in a study of blood T cell repertoires in COVID-19. Profiled with immunoSEQ multiplex PCR; TCRdb holds only in-frame clones, not every one. The data contain under 400,000 clones, nearly 90% of them singletons. The sequencing input was peripheral blood. These receptor sequences come from a man aged 18 to 29 with active or convalescent COVID-19.

This chain links TRBV12-5 with TRBJ2-1; D gene uncertain. Trimming left V 5 bases short and J 6 bases short, with 8 bases between. The CDR3 is 12 amino acids. The V gene's germline CDR1 is LGHNT and CDR2 FRNRAP. The CDR3 DNA reads TGTGCTAGTGGTATATCTAGCAATGAGCAGTTCTTC. Translated, it gives CASGISSNEQFF.

This chain links TRBV5-6 with TRBJ2-4, with 10 bases identical to TRBD1. J gave up 9 bases and V 0 bases, and 0 bases lay outside the gene matches. The CDR3 loop spans 13 amino acids. Germline loops: CDR1 SGHDT, CDR2 YYEEEE. The DNA of the CDR3 is TGTGCCAGCAGCTTGGGACAGGGGGCCATTCAGTACTTC. Its protein is CASSLGQGAIQYF. The entire variable domain, with the rest obtained from reference TRBV5-6 and TRBJ2-4, is as follows: DAGVTQSPTHLIKTRGQQVTLRCSPKSGHDTVSWYQQALGQGPQFIFQYYEEEERQRGNFPDRFSGHQFPNYSSELNVNALLLGDSALYLCASSLGQGAIQYFGAGTRLSVL.

The chain combines TRBV19 with TRBJ1-2, with TRBD1 as a possible D gene (6 bases). The CDR3 has 13 amino acids. V lost 6 bases, J lost 2 bases, and 10 bases lay in between. CDR1 is LNHDA and CDR2 is SQIVND in the germline V gene (reference sequence). The CDR3 coding sequence is TGTGCCAGTAGAACAACAGGGAACTATGGCTACACCTTC. Residues: CASRTTGNYGYTF. The full variable domain, in which reference TRBV19 and TRBJ1-2 provide the parts outside the CDR3, is DGGITQSPKYLFRKEGQNVTLSCEQNLNHDAMYWYRQDPGQGLRLIYYSQIVNDFQKGDIAEGYSVSREKKESFPLTVTSAQKNPTAFYLCASRTTGNYGYTFGSGTRLTVV.

V usage is TRBV12-2 and J usage is TRBJ1-1; TRBD1 was called by the table and not checked on the DNA. TRBV12-2 counts as a pseudogene. CDR3 length: 14 amino acids. The CDR3 spells CASRSGQGNTEAFF. CDR3 nucleotides: TGTGCAAGTCGCTCAGGACAGGGGAACACTGAAGCTTTCTTT.

The J gene is TRBJ1-6, the V gene TRBV3-1 (or the pseudogene TRBV3-2); D is perhaps TRBD1 (6 bases). Germline V lookup: CDR1 LGHDT, CDR2 YNNKEL (reference sequence). The ends were cut back, 5 bases at V and 2 bases at J, with 10 bases in the middle. This CDR3 region has 15 residues. The CDR3 is CASSFRQAYNSPLHF. The DNA for the CDR3 is TGTGCCAGCAGCTTCAGACAGGCCTATAATTCACCCCTCCACTTT.

The chain joins TRBV29-1 to TRBJ1-6, with D maybe TRBD1 (6 bases). Germline values: CDR1 SQVTM, CDR2 ANQGSEA. This CDR3 region has 11 residues. Trimming removed 5 bases from V and 14 bases from J, with 13 bases in between. The CDR3 protein is CSVLQGFSLHF. CDR3 in DNA: TGCAGCGTTCTACAGGGTTTCTCCCTCCACTTT.

The chain joins TRBV6-2 or TRBV6-3 to TRBJ2-3, with no clear D. CDR3 length: 14 residues. Germline V gene lookup returns CDR1 MNHEY and CDR2 SVGEGT. V lost 5 bases and J 0 bases, leaving 9 bases between the germline ends. The CDR3 protein is CASSTRHSTDTQYF. The DNA of the CDR3 is TGTGCCAGCAGTACCCGACATAGCACAGATACGCAGTATTTT.

The rearrangement uses TRBV27 and TRBJ2-7; a possible D gene is TRBD1 (6 bases). V shed 3 bases and J shed 2 bases, with 11 bases lying between them. CDR1 and CDR2 (germline): MNHEY, SMNVEV (reference sequence). This CDR3 region has 14 residues. The DNA of the CDR3 is TGTGCCAGCAGTTTCAGGGGATCTGCCTACGAGCAGTACTTC. This codes for CASSFRGSAYEQYF.

This sequence joins TRBV28 and TRBJ1-5; D gene uncertain. Germline V CDR1 and CDR2: MDHEN, SYDVKM. The V end was cut by 8 bases, the J end by 0 bases, with 11 bases between. This CDR3 contains 14 residues. CDR3 nucleotides: TGTGCCAGCGTGGTGCTAAGTAGCAATCAGCCCCAGCATTTT. It translates to CASVVLSSNQPQHF.

The chain carries TRBV4-3 and TRBJ2-1; 13 bases are a match to TRBD2. CDR3 length: 17 residues. Germline V gene lookup returns CDR1 LGHNA and CDR2 YSLEER. J gave up 4 bases and V 0 bases, and 3 bases lay outside the gene matches. The CDR3 DNA sequence: TGCGCCAGCAGCCAAGACCGGGGACTAGCGGGGTACAATGAGCAGTTCTTC. Translating it yields CASSQDRGLAGYNEQFF.

The CDR3 bases are TGCGCCAGCAGCTTGGCCGTAGGAGGGAGGTCGGATTCACCCCTCCACTTT. As protein: CASSLAVGGRSDSPLHF. The chain combines TRBV5-1 with TRBJ1-6; the D is unclear. V shed 0 bases and J shed 8 bases, with 18 bases lying between them. Per the germline V gene, CDR1 is SGHRS and CDR2 is YFSETQ. The CDR3 is 17 residues long.

The chain has TRBV2 and TRBJ1-1; 7 positions agree with TRBD1. The ends lost 5 bases at V and 0 bases at J; junction bases unmatched: 3. Germline CDR1 reads SNHLY; CDR2 reads FYNNEI. There are 14 residues in the CDR3. CDR3 residues: CASSKDRVNTEAFF. The DNA for the CDR3 is TGTGCCAGCAGTAAAGACAGGGTGAACACTGAAGCTTTCTTT.

A single count supports this clone. The chain employs TRBV18 and TRBJ2-5; TRBD1 is a possible D gene (6 bases). The V gene's germline CDR1 is KGHSH and CDR2 LQKENI. Trimming stripped 4 bases from V and 5 bases from J, with 8 bases between. The CDR3 runs 12 residues. The CDR3 sequence is CASSRQAETQYF. In DNA form, the CDR3 reads TGTGCCAGCTCACGACAGGCGGAGACCCAGTACTTC. Full variable domain (outside the CDR3, taken from reference TRBV18 and TRBJ2-5): NAGVMQNPRHLVRRRGQEARLRCSPMKGHSHVYWYRQLPEEGLKFMVYLQKENIIDESGMPKERFSAEFPKEGPSILRIQQVVRGDSAAYFCASSRQAETQYFGPGTRLLVL.

This clone appeared once. The V gene is TRBV7-6, the J gene TRBJ2-1; D perhaps matches TRBD2 (6 bases). Germline V gene lookup returns CDR1 SGHVS and CDR2 FNYEAQ. The V end lost 5 bases, the J end lost 5 bases, and 13 bases lay between the germline ends. The CDR3 extends over 14 amino acids. The CDR3 spells CASSRGLSNNEQFF. The CDR3 nucleotides are TGTGCCAGCAGCCGGGGACTTAGTAACAATGAGCAGTTCTTC.

The V call is TRBV7-2, the J call TRBJ1-2, with D possibly matching TRBD1 (6 bases). Deletions cut 5 bases from V and 6 bases from J, with 16 bases between. Per the germline V gene, CDR1 is SGHTA and CDR2 is FQGNSA. This CDR3 comprises 14 residues. This CDR3 is CASSPSTGLDGYTF. The CDR3 DNA reads TGTGCCAGCAGCCCAAGCACAGGGCTCGATGGCTACACCTTC.

The V gene is TRBV7-2, the J gene TRBJ1-1, with D perhaps TRBD1 (5 bases). This CDR3 region has 14 residues. The V end lost 4 bases, the J end lost 1 base, and 10 bases lay between the germline ends. Germline CDR1 and CDR2: SGHTA and FQGNSA. The CDR3 DNA reads TGTGCCAGCAGCTCAAACACAGGGAACACTGAAGCTTTCTTT. Its translation: CASSSNTGNTEAFF.

This chain joins TRBV20-1 and TRBJ2-5, with 10 bases aligning to TRBD1. CDR1 and CDR2 (germline): DFQATT, SNEGSKA (reference sequence). This CDR3 has 15 residues. J lost 4 bases, V lost 3 bases, and 8 bases had no gene match. The CDR3 spells CSASAGTGVGETQYF. CDR3 nucleotides: TGCAGTGCTAGTGCGGGGACAGGGGTTGGAGAGACCCAGTACTTC.

The V call is TRBV6-5, the J call TRBJ2-1, with 9 bases identical to TRBD2. The CDR3 is 16 amino acids. CDR1 MNHEY and CDR2 SVGAGI come from the germline V gene. The V and J ends lost 0 bases and 4 bases, in that order; junction bases with no gene match: 4. The DNA for the CDR3 is TGTGCCAGCAGTTACTCCGGCGGGAGGGAGTACAATGAGCAGTTCTTC. Amino acids: CASSYSGGREYNEQFF.

The chain is built from TRBV6-5 and TRBJ2-7; perhaps TRBD2 as D (6 bases). CDR3 length equals 15 residues. V gave up 6 bases and J gave up 3 bases, with 18 bases separating them. CDR1 and CDR2 from the germline V gene are MNHEY and SVGAGI. The CDR3 DNA is TGTGCCAGCAGCGATCAGCCCGACGGGGGCTACGAGCAGTACTTC. Protein: CASSDQPDGGYEQYF.

V gene TRBV15 combines with J gene TRBJ1-1, with a tentative D call TRBD1 (6 bases). Trimming left V 4 bases short and J 4 bases short, with 10 bases between. Germline CDR1 and CDR2: LNHNV and YYDKDF (reference sequence). The CDR3 is 13 amino acids. The CDR3 loop is CATSTRTATEAFF. CDR3 coding DNA: TGTGCCACCAGCACACGGACAGCCACTGAAGCTTTCTTT.

V gene TRBV10-2 combines with J gene TRBJ2-2; 7 bases line up with TRBD2. The CDR3 runs to 15 residues. The V gene end was trimmed by 6 bases and the J gene end by 1 base; junction bases not matched to a gene: 5. Germline values: CDR1 WSHSY, CDR2 SAAADI. CDR3 residues: CASRASGMNTGELFF. DNA for the CDR3: TGCGCCAGCAGGGCTAGCGGAATGAACACCGGGGAGCTGTTTTTT.

The chain couples TRBV24-1 to TRBJ1-2; D may be TRBD1 (5 bases). CDR3 length: 16 residues. V lost 2 bases and J 6 bases, leaving 18 bases between the germline ends. Germline V gives CDR1 KGHDR, CDR2 SFDVKD. This chain's CDR3 is CATSDSGGGPLNGYTF. Written as DNA, the CDR3 is TGTGCCACCAGTGATTCCGGCGGGGGACCCCTAAATGGCTACACCTTC.

The J gene is TRBJ1-6, the V gene TRBV7-2, with a weak D call TRBD1 (6 bases). CDR1 SGHTA and CDR2 FQGNSA come from the germline V gene. Trimming removed 7 bases at V and 6 bases at J, with 16 bases between. The CDR3 runs to 15 residues. CDR3 residues: CASTKMDSRNSPLHF. CDR3 sequence (DNA): TGTGCCAGCACCAAGATGGACAGCCGTAATTCACCCCTCCACTTT.

As for this clone: In the same sample, other DNA sequences code for this CDR3. The DNA for the CDR3 is TGTGCCAGCAGTTTGCTAGCGGGGGGATACAATGAGCAGTTCTTC. This translates into CASSLLAGGYNEQFF. The chain employs TRBV27 and TRBJ2-1, with 11 bases aligning to TRBD2. Looked up from germline, CDR1 is MNHEY and CDR2 is SMNVEV (reference sequence). CDR3 length: 15 residues. J was trimmed by 4 bases and V by 3 bases; bases with no gene match: 2.

J is TRBJ2-2 and V is TRBV4-1; TRBD1 matches 9 bases. Germline CDR1 reads MGHRA; CDR2 reads YSYEKL. CDR3 length: 20 amino acids. V shed 3 bases and J 4 bases; nucleotides not matched to a gene: 18. The CDR3 bases are TGCGCCAGCAGCCAGCCACCCACAGGGGGCTCCGTATTAGGCACCGGGGAGCTGTTTTTT. It is translated as CASSQPPTGGSVLGTGELFF.

The rearrangement uses TRBV19 and TRBJ2-7, with a possible D match to TRBD1 (5 bases). From germline, CDR1 is LNHDA and CDR2 SQIVND (reference sequence). The V end lost 8 bases, the J end lost 0 bases, and 8 bases lay between the germline ends. This CDR3 spans 12 amino acids. The CDR3 protein is CASEDSSYEQYF. The CDR3 bases are TGTGCCAGTGAAGACAGCTCCTACGAGCAGTACTTC. The whole variable domain, filled in from reference TRBV19 and TRBJ2-7, reads DGGITQSPKYLFRKEGQNVTLSCEQNLNHDAMYWYRQDPGQGLRLIYYSQIVNDFQKGDIAEGYSVSREKKESFPLTVTSAQKNPTAFYLCASEDSSYEQYFGPGTRLTVT.

This clone was seen a handful of times. The V call is TRBV5-1, the J call TRBJ2-2; TRBD2 might be the D (6 bases). Trimming took 0 bases from V and 5 from J, leaving 20 bases between them. This CDR3 comprises 18 residues. The V gene's germline CDR1 is SGHRS and CDR2 YFSETQ. The CDR3 region is CASSLGPTGGGRTGELFF. The DNA of the CDR3 is TGCGCCAGCAGCTTGGGACCCACCGGGGGAGGTAGAACCGGGGAGCTGTTTTTT.

The V call is TRBV6-4, the J call TRBJ2-3; 7 positions agree with TRBD1. The CDR3 contains 15 residues. The V and J ends lost 1 base and 2 bases, in that order; junction bases with no gene match: 3. CDR1 and CDR2 from the germline V gene are MRHNA and SNTAGT. In DNA, the CDR3 is TGTGCCAGCAGTGACTTCGGACAGGTCACAGATACGCAGTATTTT. As protein: CASSDFGQVTDTQYF.

The V and J genes are TRBV9 and TRBJ2-1; TRBD2 agrees at 11 bases. V lost 0 bases and J lost 7; bases outside the gene matches: 3. Germline V lookup: CDR1 SGDLS, CDR2 YYNGEE. CDR3 length: 15 amino acids. The CDR3, as DNA: TGTGCCAGCAGCGTAGTAGCGGGAGGGCCGAATGAGCAGTTCTTC. It specifies CASSVVAGGPNEQFF.

This chain links TRBV7-2 with TRBJ1-4, with TRBD1 matching 7 bases. Losses at the gene ends were 4 bases for V and 5 bases for J; bases not matched to a gene: 4. Germline CDR1 SGHTA, CDR2 FQGNSA. CDR3 length: 14 residues. CDR3 sequence reads: CASSSQGVNEKLFF. The CDR3 DNA sequence: TGTGCCAGCAGCTCCCAGGGGGTGAATGAAAAACTGTTTTTT.